This TCR beta chain was sequenced for a study of OX40 agonist ivuxolimab in advanced cancers. Overall study context: The patients received ivuxolimab by intravenous route every 2 weeks at 0.01 to 10 mg/kg. Findings of the study overall: The antigens recognized by the expanded peripheral T cells, that is their antigen specificity, were not determined. On average, a greater number of expanded clones characterised CD8+ T cells relative to CD4+.

Clones were sequenced by immunoSEQ multiplex PCR, and TCRdb holds only the in-frame ones, with some missing. The sample holds about 71,000 clones; approximately 94% are singletons and the top ten take roughly 14%. Turning to this clone: The antigen is undetermined.

Germline assignment: CDR1 MNHNS and CDR2 SASEGT. This CDR3 region has 14 residues. Trimming cost V 8 bases and J 4 bases; bases outside gene matches: 7. Blood sampling was done at baseline, cycle 4 day 1, and cycle 7 day 1. The sequences come from CD4+ or CD8+ T cells sorted from blood, collected in a trial of the OX40 agonist ivuxolimab. The TCR sequence derives from an adult with an advanced solid tumor such as melanoma, head and neck, liver or kidney cancer. The gene calls are TRBV6-1 and TRBJ2-1; 8 bases line up with TRBD1. CDR3 sequence: CASPRGPAYNEQFF. The DNA of the CDR3 is TGTGCCAGCCCCAGGGGGCCGGCTTACAATGAGCAGTTCTTC.